Given below is one T cell receptor (beta chain) in context. Data came from immunoSEQ multiplex PCR; TCRdb stores just in-frame clones and leaves some out. The sample consists of 70,000 to 95,000 clones, roughly 90% of them appearing once. These data originate in a study of PD-L1 blockade in urothelial cancer. Study summary: Patients commenced atezolizumab around 2014, and it was given at 1,200 mg intravenously every 3 weeks.

V was cut by 6 bases and J by 1 base, with 15 bases left in between. CDR1 and CDR2 (germline): MNHEY, SVGAGI. The CDR3 has 15 residues. Described time point: pretreatment peripheral blood. Patients' cancers were locally advanced or metastatic urothelial carcinomas. The chain has TRBV6-5 and TRBJ2-5; D might be TRBD1 (6 bases). This TCR derives from a woman aged 80 or older with urothelial cancer. Sequenced here: PBMCs, sampled around atezolizumab (anti-PD-L1) treatment. This CDR3 reads CASSRDTQFQETQYF. DNA of the CDR3: TGTGCCAGCAGCCGGGACACACAGTTCCAAGAGACCCAGTACTTC.